The rows below give T cell receptor beta chains drawn from one sample of a study of cytomegalovirus exposure and HLA in healthy donors. TCRdb's table, derived via immunoSEQ multiplex PCR, lists solely in-frame clones and lacks some. Seen here are around 120,000 clones, 15% to 17% observed once, and the top ten hold 1.5% to 2%. Sequencing was done on a sample of PBMCs. Receptors originate from a young woman in good health and CMV-seronegative. CDR3s include the opening cysteine and the closing phenylalanine or tryptophan. Fields, in order: clone size, CDR3 length, J gene, V gene, CDR3 protein. The listing skips clone size in some rows; elsewhere it reads once, few, many or a size class.

-	14	TRBJ2-7	TRBV5-8	CASSGGQGVYEQYF
-	12	TRBJ2-1	TRBV7-2	CASSWTSGGQFF
-	14	-	TRBV6-6	CASSFLAGVYEQYF
few	12	TRBJ2-2	TRBV5-1	CAITLASGELFF
-	13	TRBJ1-1	TRBV18	CASSTDRDTEAFF
few	13	TRBJ1-5	TRBV14	CASSQGSLLPQHF
-	13	TRBJ1-1	TRBV7-2	CASSLGVDTEAFF
few	13	TRBJ2-1	TRBV29-1	CSVDRGYYNEQFF
-	14	TRBJ1-2	TRBV5-1	CASSLGQGGSGYTF
few	16	TRBJ1-2	TRBV5-1	CASSERPGQGIYGYTF
-	15	TRBJ2-2	TRBV29-1	CSVELSGGVTGELFF
-	15	TRBJ2-3	TRBV14	CASSFYRELADTQYF
-	15	TRBJ2-7	TRBV11-2	CASSLEVDRSYEQYF
few	18	TRBJ2-7	TRBV4-1	CASSQVNTGGFRGHEQYF
few	15	TRBJ2-3	TRBV18	CASSPVSGSTDTQYF
few	10	TRBJ1-1	TRBV29-1	CSVEEAGAFF
few	15	TRBJ2-7	TRBV5-6	CASVLTSGSTYEQYF
few	16	TRBJ2-5	TRBV9	CASSFQAGGRQETQYF
-	14	TRBJ2-2	TRBV7-9	CASRSDRETGELFF
few	14	TRBJ1-5	TRBV6-1	CASMIYPSNQPQHF
-	15	TRBJ2-1	TRBV21-1	CASSKAGVSPNEQFF
many	15	TRBJ1-1	TRBV5-4	CASSRPGTENTEAFF
-	16	TRBJ2-3	TRBV30	CAWSVGLAGGADTQYF
-	14	TRBJ2-5	TRBV21-1	CASKERGPQETQYF
-	15	TRBJ1-1	TRBV28	CASSETGGAGTEAFF
few	18	TRBJ1-6	TRBV4-3	CASSQDPYRGSYNSPLHF
few	14	TRBJ2-7	TRBV10-3	CAISEAQGRYEQYF
few	15	TRBJ1-1	TRBV7-9	CASSSDRGLNTEAFF
few	14	TRBJ1-1	TRBV5-4	CASTSGSPNTEAFF
-	14	TRBJ2-3	TRBV19	CASSILQAGGTQYF
few	17	TRBJ2-7	TRBV5-4	CASSLRAPGLAGYEQYF
-	11	TRBJ1-1	TRBV20-1	CSAAGDTEAFF
few	13	TRBJ1-4	TRBV30	CAWSRSSNEKLFF
-	14	TRBJ2-5	TRBV9	CASSVAGGKETQYF
-	12	TRBJ2-7	TRBV5-1	CASSLPSGEQYF
-	14	TRBJ1-1	TRBV2	CATTTRVLNTEAFF
-	14	TRBJ2-2	TRBV2	CASGRTGNTGELFF
few	14	TRBJ1-6	TRBV30	CAWSRTGPHSPLHF
-	15	TRBJ1-1	TRBV10-1	CASSEPPGQNTEAFF
few	12	TRBJ1-1	TRBV2	CASRALQEEAFF
few	16	TRBJ2-7	TRBV9	CASSPRNRGPSGEQYF
few	15	TRBJ2-6	TRBV13	CASSLDSPGANVLTF
-	13	TRBJ2-3	TRBV30	CAYDRGDTDTQYF
few	14	TRBJ1-5	TRBV5-8	CASSAGTGYQPQHF
few	12	TRBJ1-5	TRBV27	CASRQQNQPQHF
-	15	TRBJ1-2	TRBV7-9	CASSSTRTGSYGYTF
-	14	TRBJ2-7	TRBV7-9	CASSLMGQIYEQYF
many	14	TRBJ2-1	TRBV2	CASSVAGGYNEQFF
few	17	TRBJ1-5	TRBV29-1	CSGPPGISWESNQPQHF
few	14	TRBJ1-1	TRBV7-2	CASRIRLAGTEAFF
-	16	TRBJ2-4	TRBV27	CASSLSASGGQNIQYF
few	12	TRBJ1-2	TRBV28	CASSLGGRGYTF
-	18	TRBJ2-2	TRBV2	CASNSTWGFTGYTGELFF
few	12	TRBJ2-1	TRBV27	CASSYGGNEQFF
few	14	TRBJ1-2	TRBV28	CASSLDSRFYGYTF
-	13	-	TRBV7-9	CASSLAGAYEQYF
-	15	TRBJ2-1	TRBV2	CASSPGTGLYNEQFF
-	14	TRBJ1-4	TRBV5-4	CASSTGTGKEKLFF
-	15	TRBJ1-6	TRBV9	CASSVGSSYNSPLHF
-	14	TRBJ1-4	TRBV30	CAWKRTGDNEKLFF